Shown below are 6 T cell receptor beta chains from a single sample sequenced in a study of TIL therapy for anti-PD-1-resistant metastatic lung cancer (dated by TCRdb to the early 2020s). The intended sense of this specimen's time point label: pre-treatment sample, taken before nivolumab and TIL therapy. The baseline tumor samples, taken from the same resection that was used to grow TIL, were excised metastases, most often pleural nodules or supraclavicular lymph nodes. TCR beta CDR3 regions were amplified from genomic DNA with the immunoSEQ v3 hsTCRB kit using bias-controlled multiplex PCR. TCRdb holds this immuneACCESS table with in-frame rearrangements only. Some clones are missing; in checked studies, unresolved V genes explain under half, and the rest has no known cause. This sample lists 9,500 to 15,000 clones; around 58% were detected once. 7.4% of the sample goes to the ten largest clones.

The sequencing used tumor tissue, collected at baseline. Receptor source: a person between 25 and 80 years old with non-small cell lung cancer.

In nucleotides, the CDR3 is TGTGCCAGCGGGAGGGAAACCGGGGAGCTGTTTTTT. This gives the protein CASGRETGELFF. This rearrangement joins TRBV27 to TRBJ2-2; 7 bases map to TRBD2. V shed 8 bases, J shed 5 bases, and the junction held 2 bases outside the gene matches. This CDR3 has 12 residues. Germline V lookup: CDR1 MNHEY, CDR2 SMNVEV (reference sequence).

A few counts support this clone. The J gene is TRBJ1-1, the V gene TRBV2; D is unclear. CDR3 length: 13 amino acids. Per germline, CDR1 SNHLY and CDR2 FYNNEI. Deletions cut 4 bases from V and 0 bases from J, with 6 bases between. For the CDR3, the DNA is TGTGCCAGCAGTGGCCCCATGAACACTGAAGCTTTCTTT. Translation: CASSGPMNTEAFF.

This clone is medium-sized. The J gene is TRBJ2-7, the V gene TRBV12-3 or TRBV12-4; no clear D. The V gene lost 5 bases and the J gene lost 3 bases, with 11 bases spanning the gap. The CDR3 is 13 amino acids. CDR3 DNA: TGTGCCAGCAGTCCCCTCAACCTCTACGAGCAGTACTTC. Residues: CASSPLNLYEQYF.

This clone was observed a handful of times. The rearrangement links TRBV7-2 to TRBJ1-2; D is unresolved. V gave up 3 bases and J gave up 7 bases, with 15 bases separating them. CDR1 is SGHTA and CDR2 is FQGNSA in the germline V gene. The CDR3 spans 14 residues. DNA of the CDR3: TGTGCCAGCAGCTTGAAGGTGGCAGGACCTGGCTACACCTTC. Protein product: CASSLKVAGPGYTF.

The CDR3 loop is CASSPATPKFSSYNEQFF. The CDR3 nucleotides are TGTGCCAGCTCACCAGCGACACCTAAATTCTCCTCCTACAATGAGCAGTTCTTC. J is TRBJ2-1 and V is TRBV18, with D uncertain. Trimming cost V 2 bases and J 0 bases, with 17 bases left between them. This CDR3 is 18 amino acids long. Germline lookup yields CDR1 KGHSH and CDR2 LQKENI.

V and J are TRBV11-2 and TRBJ2-7; the D is unclear. CDR3 length equals 15 residues. Deletions cut 5 bases from V and 0 bases from J, with 14 bases between. The germline V gene has CDR1 SGHAT and CDR2 FQNNGV. The CDR3 sequence: CASSPHQVRSYEQYF. The CDR3 DNA is TGTGCCAGCAGCCCGCATCAGGTTCGCTCCTACGAGCAGTACTTC.